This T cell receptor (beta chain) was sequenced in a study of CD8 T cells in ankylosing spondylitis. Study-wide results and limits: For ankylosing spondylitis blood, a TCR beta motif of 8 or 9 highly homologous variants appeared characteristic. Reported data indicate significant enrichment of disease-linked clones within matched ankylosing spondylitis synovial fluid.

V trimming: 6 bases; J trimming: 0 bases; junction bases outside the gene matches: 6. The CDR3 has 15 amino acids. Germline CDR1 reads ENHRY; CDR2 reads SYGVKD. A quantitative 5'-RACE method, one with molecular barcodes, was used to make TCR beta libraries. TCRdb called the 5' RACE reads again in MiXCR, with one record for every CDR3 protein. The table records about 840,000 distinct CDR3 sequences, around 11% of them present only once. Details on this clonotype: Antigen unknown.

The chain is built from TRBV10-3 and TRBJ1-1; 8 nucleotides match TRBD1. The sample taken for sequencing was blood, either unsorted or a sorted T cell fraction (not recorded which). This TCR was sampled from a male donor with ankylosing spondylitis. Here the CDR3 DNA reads TGTGCCATCAGCGGGACAGGATCAGTGAACACTGAAGCTTTCTTT. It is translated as CAISGTGSVNTEAFF.